These 15 T cell receptor beta chains were all obtained from the same sample, sequenced in a study of multiple sclerosis patients with progressive multifocal leukoencephalopathy. Some clones are missing from TCRdb's copy, which holds only in-frame ones; the method was immunoSEQ multiplex PCR. The table shows about 28,000 clones, with around 87% occurring only once. Time point indicated: about a year of natalizumab therapy. The sample was PBMCs, taken from a patient treated with natalizumab. The receptor set was obtained from a human donor with multiple sclerosis.

The V call is TRBV4-3, the J call TRBJ1-6, with D hard to call. CDR1 and CDR2 from the germline V gene are LGHNA and YSLEER. V was shortened by 0 bases and J by 11 bases, with 8 bases between the two germline ends. CDR3 size: 13 residues. In DNA form, the CDR3 reads TGCGCCAGCAGCCAAGATCGGGCGACACCCCTCCACTTT. Translating gives CASSQDRATPLHF.

The chain carries TRBV7-8 and TRBJ1-6; D unclear. Trimming stripped 2 bases from V and 4 bases from J, with 15 bases between. In germline, CDR1 is SGHVS, CDR2 FQNEAQ. The CDR3 contains 17 residues. The CDR3 sequence: CASSLSRFTGYNSPLHF. The CDR3 DNA follows: TGTGCCAGCAGCTTATCTCGCTTTACCGGGTATAATTCACCCCTCCACTTT.

The CDR3 nucleotides read TGTGCCAGCAGCTCCGGGACAGGGTATCTGGGGTTGGAAAAACTGTTTTTT. It codes for CASSSGTGYLGLEKLFF. The chain employs TRBV7-9 and TRBJ1-4; 9 bases match TRBD1. The CDR3 sequence is 17 residues long. CDR1 and CDR2 (germline): SEHNR, FQNEAQ (reference sequence). V dropped 4 bases and J dropped 8; count of bases not matched to a gene: 14.

The J gene is TRBJ2-7, the V gene TRBV7-7; the D is unclear. The CDR3 contains 13 residues. The V end was cut by 1 base, the J end by 4 bases, with 8 bases between. Germline V CDR1 and CDR2: SSHAT, FNYEAQ (reference sequence). CDR3 DNA sequence: TGTGCCAGCAGCTTAGGGGCCCAATACGAGCAGTACTTC. Its protein is CASSLGAQYEQYF.

This chain links TRBV27 with TRBJ2-5; D is perhaps TRBD1 (6 bases). V lost 5 bases, J lost 0 bases, and 16 bases lay in between. The germline V gene has CDR1 MNHEY and CDR2 SMNVEV (reference sequence). The CDR3 totals 16 residues. The CDR3 nucleotides are TGTGCCAGCAGTCCAAGGACAGAAAAGTACCAAGAGACCCAGTACTTC. It codes for CASSPRTEKYQETQYF.

In DNA, the CDR3 is TGTGCCAGCAGCTTACTGGGACGGTCGAACACCGGGGAGCTGTTTTTT. This codes for CASSLLGRSNTGELFF. This rearrangement joins TRBV7-2 to TRBJ2-2; D is perhaps TRBD1 or TRBD2 (5 bases each). The CDR3 sequence is 16 residues long. With 2 bases removed from V and 0 bases from J, the gap between germline ends came to 10 bases. CDR1 and CDR2 (germline): SGHTA, FQGNSA.

The chain is built from TRBV7-9 and TRBJ2-5; 9 nucleotides match TRBD1. The CDR3 covers 16 residues. Germline V gene lookup returns CDR1 SEHNR and CDR2 FQNEAQ (reference sequence). The junction had 6 bases not matched to a gene; V was cut back by 1 base and J by 3 bases. CDR3 amino acids: CASSLGLRDREETQYF. The DNA of the CDR3 is TGTGCCAGCAGCTTAGGGCTTCGGGACAGGGAAGAGACCCAGTACTTC.

The V call is TRBV11-2, the J call TRBJ1-3, with 9 bases that match TRBD1. Unmatched junction bases numbered 10, after V lost 3 bases and J lost 4 bases. The CDR3 covers 17 residues. From germline, CDR1 is SGHAT and CDR2 FQNNGV. CDR3 sequence reads: CASSFTAQGASGNTIYF. Here the CDR3 DNA reads TGTGCCAGCAGCTTTACCGCACAGGGGGCATCGGGAAACACCATATATTTT. Complete variable domain (other parts from reference TRBV11-2 and TRBJ1-3): EAGVAQSPRYKIIEKRQSVAFWCNPISGHATLYWYQQILGQGPKLLIQFQNNGVVDDSQLPKDRFSAERLKGVDSTLKIQPAKLEDSAVYLCASSFTAQGASGNTIYFGEGSWLTVV.

The V and J genes are TRBV5-4 and TRBJ2-7; the D gene is possibly TRBD2 (6 bases). Germline V gene sequence: CDR1 SGHNT, CDR2 YYREEE (reference sequence). The CDR3 has 14 residues. Between the trimmed V and J ends, which lost 2 bases and 1 base, there was a span of 10 bases. CDR3 amino acids: CASSFGSPSYEQYF. In nucleotides, the CDR3 is TGTGCCAGCAGCTTCGGGAGTCCTTCCTACGAGCAGTACTTC.

V gene TRBV6-6 combines with J gene TRBJ1-2; D possibly corresponds to TRBD1 (6 bases). Trimming took 8 bases from V and 3 from J, leaving 16 bases between them. CDR3 length: 14 residues. CDR1 MNHNY and CDR2 SVGAGI come from the germline V gene (reference sequence). This chain's CDR3 is CASSPDSSDYGYTF. The CDR3 region has the DNA TGTGCCAGCTCCCCGGACAGTTCCGACTATGGCTACACCTTC.

V is TRBV2 and J is TRBJ2-2, with D possibly being TRBD1 (6 bases). Germline CDR1 is SNHLY and CDR2 is FYNNEI. CDR3 length equals 16 residues. Trimming took off 6 bases at V and 2 bases at J, with 16 bases between the two ends. In DNA form, the CDR3 reads TGTGCCAGCAGCGCCTTTGGGGGCCCTAACACCGGGGAGCTGTTTTTT. Amino acids: CASSAFGGPNTGELFF.

The gene calls are TRBV11-3 and TRBJ2-3; 10 nucleotides agree with TRBD1. The germline gives CDR1 SGHNT, CDR2 YENEEA. Losses at the gene ends were 5 bases for V and 4 bases for J; bases not matched to a gene: 6. There are 15 residues in the CDR3. Written as DNA, the CDR3 is TGTGCCAGCAGCGTTATTGGACAGGGGGCAGATACGCAGTATTTT. Translated: CASSVIGQGADTQYF.

V and J are TRBV7-3 and TRBJ1-1; no firm D call. The V end lost 4 bases, the J end lost 1 base, and 7 bases lay between the germline ends. This CDR3 comprises 13 residues. The V gene's germline CDR1 is SGHTA and CDR2 FQGTGA. The CDR3 sequence is CASSSGPNTEAFF. For the CDR3, the DNA is TGTGCCAGCAGCTCTGGACCGAACACTGAAGCTTTCTTT.

The V call is TRBV5-1, the J call TRBJ1-6, with D hard to call. This CDR3 region has 14 residues. V lost 1 base to trimming and J lost 0 bases, with 2 bases between them. Per germline, CDR1 SGHRS and CDR2 YFSETQ. CDR3 coding DNA: TGCGCCAGCAGCTTGTCCTCCTATAATTCACCCCTCCACTTT. This sequence encodes CASSLSSYNSPLHF.

CDR3 region: CASSKQGAGYGYTF. In DNA, the CDR3 is TGTGCCAGCAGCAAACAGGGAGCGGGCTATGGCTACACCTTC. The V and J genes are TRBV6-4 and TRBJ1-2; a possible D gene is TRBD1 (6 bases). The CDR3 covers 14 residues. V gave up 6 bases and J gave up 4 bases, with 15 bases separating them. The V gene's germline CDR1 is MRHNA and CDR2 SNTAGT.